The 11 T cell receptor beta chains given below trace back to one sample, sequenced in a study of early stage breast cancer tumors. Using immunoSEQ multiplex PCR, the repertoire was profiled, and TCRdb retains in-frame clones only, with some absent. The profile shows approximately 5,400 clones, 55% to 75% of them singletons. What was sequenced was breast tumor tissue. Every receptor here comes from a person in their 60s with breast cancer.

CDR3 in amino acids: CASSAERRYTGELFF. CDR3 sequence (DNA): TGTGCCAGCAGCGCCGAGCGGAGATACACCGGGGAGCTGTTTTTT. The chain recombines TRBV6-5 with TRBJ2-2; D might be TRBD2 (5 bases). There are 15 residues in the CDR3. The germline V gene encodes CDR1 MNHEY and CDR2 SVGAGI. Trimming cost V 6 bases and J 3 bases, with 14 bases left between them.

The chain carries TRBV27 and TRBJ1-2; 9 nucleotides align to TRBD1. Unmatched junction bases numbered 6, after V lost 5 bases and J lost 8 bases. Germline CDR1 MNHEY, CDR2 SMNVEV (reference sequence). The CDR3 covers 13 residues. The chain's CDR3 is CASSPQGATGYTF. As DNA, the CDR3 is TGTGCCAGCAGTCCACAGGGGGCAACGGGCTACACCTTC.

The rearrangement joins TRBV15 to TRBJ2-5; 9 bases map to TRBD2. The CDR3 is 17 residues long. J gave up 7 bases and V 0 bases, and 12 bases lay outside the gene matches. In germline, CDR1 is LNHNV, CDR2 YYDKDF (reference sequence). The CDR3 DNA is TGTGCCACCAGCAGAGAGGAAGGGACTAGCTGGCCGGGGACCCAGTACTTC. It translates to CATSREEGTSWPGTQYF.

The CDR3 coding sequence is TGCGCCAGCAGCTTGAAAGGACAGGGGGCTTCTGAAGCTTTCTTT. Residues: CASSLKGQGASEAFF. V gene TRBV5-1 combines with J gene TRBJ1-1; TRBD1 matches 11 bases. Trimming cost V 1 base and J 6 bases; bases outside gene matches: 5. This CDR3 is built from 15 residues. The V gene's germline CDR1 is SGHRS and CDR2 YFSETQ. The entire variable domain, with the rest obtained from reference TRBV5-1 and TRBJ1-1, is as follows: KAGVTQTPRYLIKTRGQQVTLSCSPISGHRSVSWYQQTPGQGLQFLFEYFSETQRNKGNFPGRFSGRQFSNSRSEMNVSTLELGDSALYLCASSLKGQGASEAFFGQGTRLTVV.

The chain is built from TRBV29-1 and TRBJ2-7, with a tentative D call TRBD1 (5 bases). The CDR3 runs to 14 residues. CDR1 SQVTM and CDR2 ANQGSEA come from the germline V gene. V lost 4 bases to trimming and J lost 1 base, with 14 bases between them. CDR3 DNA: TGCAGCGTTGTTTCAGGGATCCTGTCCTACGAGCAGTACTTC. Its translation is CSVVSGILSYEQYF.

This clone was detected once. This rearrangement joins TRBV30 to TRBJ2-5, with D perhaps matching TRBD1 (6 bases). The CDR3 contains 12 residues. Germline CDR1 GTSNPN, CDR2 SVGIG (reference sequence). Trimming stripped 5 bases from V and 1 base from J, with 8 bases between. In nucleotides, the CDR3 is TGTGCCTGGGGACAGTCCCAAGAGACCCAGTACTTC. The encoded protein is CAWGQSQETQYF.

A few counts support this clone. This chain joins TRBV7-8 and TRBJ2-7; 9 positions match TRBD2. The CDR3 sequence is 14 residues long. CDR1 and CDR2 (germline): SGHVS, FQNEAQ. Trimming removed 4 bases from V and 6 bases from J; junction bases left unmatched: 7. The CDR3 region has the DNA TGTGCCAGCAGCTATAGCGGGAGCGGCCTCGAGCAGTACTTC. Translating gives CASSYSGSGLEQYF.

Comment on this clone: A read error may produce the germline difference seen at one junction end. The chain carries TRBV7-7 and TRBJ2-5, with 9 bases that match TRBD2. The CDR3 loop spans 14 amino acids. From germline, CDR1 is SSHAT and CDR2 FNYEAQ (reference sequence). The CDR3 spells CASSSLSGGETQYF. The DNA of the CDR3 is TGTGCTAGCAGCTCGTTGAGCGGGGGGGAGACCCAGTACTTC.

The chain has TRBV4-2 and TRBJ2-1; D is uncertain. The CDR3 consists of 14 residues. V lost 0 bases to trimming and J lost 5 bases, with 8 bases between them. The germline V gene encodes CDR1 LGHNA and CDR2 YNFKEQ. Here the CDR3 reads CASSQERFDNEQFF. The CDR3 nucleotides are TGTGCCAGCAGCCAAGAGCGGTTCGACAATGAGCAGTTCTTC.

This rearrangement joins TRBV30 to TRBJ2-1; a possible D gene is TRBD1 (5 bases). V gave up 3 bases and J gave up 4 bases, with 10 bases separating them. The CDR3 is made up of 13 amino acids. CDR1 is GTSNPN, CDR2 SVGIG, per germline (reference sequence). The CDR3 sequence is CAWRTPGYNEQFF. The CDR3 DNA sequence: TGTGCCTGGAGGACCCCAGGGTACAATGAGCAGTTCTTC.

This chain links TRBV11-3 with TRBJ2-7; D is perhaps TRBD2 (6 bases). This CDR3 is built from 15 residues. Per the germline V gene, CDR1 is SGHNT and CDR2 is YENEEA. Trimming took 5 bases from V and 0 from J, leaving 14 bases between them. CDR3 region: CASSGGVQYSYEQYF. CDR3 bases: TGTGCCAGCAGCGGAGGGGTACAATACTCCTACGAGCAGTACTTC. Variable domain in full (rest from reference TRBV11-3 and TRBJ2-7): EAGVVQSPRYKIIEKKQPVAFWCNPISGHNTLYWYLQNLGQGPELLIRYENEEAVDDSQLPKDRFSAERLKGVDSTLKIQPAELGDSAVYLCASSGGVQYSYEQYFGPGTRLTVT.